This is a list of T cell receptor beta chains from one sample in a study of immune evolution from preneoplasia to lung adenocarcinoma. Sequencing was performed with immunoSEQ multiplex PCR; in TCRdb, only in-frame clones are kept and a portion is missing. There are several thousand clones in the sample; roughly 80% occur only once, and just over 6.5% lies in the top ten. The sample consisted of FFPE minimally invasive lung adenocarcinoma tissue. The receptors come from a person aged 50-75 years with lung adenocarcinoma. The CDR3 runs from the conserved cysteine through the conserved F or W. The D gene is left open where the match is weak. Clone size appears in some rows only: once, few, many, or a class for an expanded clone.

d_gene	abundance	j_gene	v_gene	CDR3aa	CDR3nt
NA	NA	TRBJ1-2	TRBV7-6	CASSSGPEDGYTF	TGTGCCAGCAGCTCGGGACCGGAGGATGGCTACACCTTC
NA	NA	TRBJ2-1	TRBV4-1	CASSRFGIRFRGWNEQFF	TGCGCCAGCAGCCGATTTGGGATTAGATTTAGGGGGTGGAATGAGCAGTTCTTC
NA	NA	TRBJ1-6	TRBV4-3	CASSQSRHWGSPLHF	TGCGCCAGCAGCCAATCAAGACATTGGGGGTCACCCCTCCACTTT
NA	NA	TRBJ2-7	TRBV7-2	CASSRDRSSYEQYF	TGTGCCAGCAGCCGAGACAGGAGCTCCTACGAGCAGTACTTC
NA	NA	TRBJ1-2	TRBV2	CASSERQVYGYTF	TGTGCCAGCAGTGAACGCCAGGTCTATGGCTACACCTTC
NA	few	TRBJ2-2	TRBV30	CAWSVKGPTGELFF	TGTGCCTGGAGTGTAAAGGGACCCACCGGGGAGCTGTTTTTT
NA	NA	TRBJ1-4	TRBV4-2	CASSQVSRGNEKLFF	TGTGCCAGCAGCCAAGTGTCAAGGGGGAATGAAAAACTGTTTTTT
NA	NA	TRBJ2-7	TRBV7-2	CASSLGARGPSEEQYF	TGTGCCAGCAGCTTAGGCGCTCGGGGGCCTTCGGAAGAGCAGTACTTC
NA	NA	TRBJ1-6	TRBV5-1	CASSLEAQLSYNSPLHF	TGCGCCAGCAGCTTGGAGGCGCAGCTCTCCTATAATTCACCCCTCCACTTT
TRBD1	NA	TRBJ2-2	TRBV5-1	CASSYTRTGGNTGELFF	TGCGCCAGCAGCTATACCAGGACAGGGGGCAACACCGGGGAGCTGTTTTTT
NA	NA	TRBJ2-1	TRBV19	CASKRDPGYNEQFF	TGTGCCAGTAAGAGGGACCCGGGCTACAATGAGCAGTTCTTC
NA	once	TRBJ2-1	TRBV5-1	CASSLQAQSSYNEQFF	TGCGCCAGCAGCTTACAAGCTCAGAGCTCCTACAATGAGCAGTTCTTC
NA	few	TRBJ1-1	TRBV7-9	CASGEGGKAFF	TGTGCCAGCGGGGAGGGGGGGAAAGCTTTCTTT
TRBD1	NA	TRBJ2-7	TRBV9	CASSLGQVDYEQYF	TGTGCCAGCAGCCTCGGACAGGTTGACTACGAGCAGTACTTC
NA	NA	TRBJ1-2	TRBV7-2	CASSLTLTGMDGYTF	TGTGCCAGCAGCTTAACCCTGACGGGCATGGATGGCTACACCTTC
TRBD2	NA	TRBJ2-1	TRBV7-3	CASSKGLADNEQFF	TGTGCCAGCAGCAAGGGACTAGCAGACAATGAGCAGTTCTTC
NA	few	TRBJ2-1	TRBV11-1	CASSLVDNEQFF	TGTGCCAGCAGCTTAGTGGACAATGAGCAGTTCTTC
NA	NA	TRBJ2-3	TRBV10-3	CAISPSVGGTDTQYF	TGTGCCATCAGCCCCTCTGTCGGCGGGACAGATACGCAGTATTTT
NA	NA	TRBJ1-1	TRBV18	CASSLALGPDTEAFF	TGTGCCAGCTCACTTGCGCTGGGACCAGACACTGAAGCTTTCTTT
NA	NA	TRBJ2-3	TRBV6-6	CASSYSLVRSTDTQYF	TGTGCCAGCAGTTACTCATTGGTCAGAAGCACAGATACGCAGTATTTT
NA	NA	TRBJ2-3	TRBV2	CASRRDGDTQYF	TGTGCCAGCAGAAGGGATGGAGATACGCAGTATTTT
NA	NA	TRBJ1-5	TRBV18	CASSTTGPNQPQHF	TGTGCCAGCTCAACGACAGGACCCAATCAGCCCCAGCATTTT
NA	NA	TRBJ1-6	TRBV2	CASSEEQDRNSPLHF	TGTGCCAGCAGTGAAGAGCAGGATAGGAATTCACCCCTCCACTTT
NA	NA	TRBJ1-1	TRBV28	CASSLISENTEAFF	TGTGCCAGCAGTTTAATATCAGAGAACACTGAAGCTTTCTTT
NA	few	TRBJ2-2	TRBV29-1	CSVDPSGGAGTGELFF	TGCAGCGTTGACCCGTCCGGGGGCGCGGGGACCGGGGAGCTGTTTTTT
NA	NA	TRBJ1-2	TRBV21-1	CASSKERWTVLSTF	TGTGCCAGCAGCAAAGAAAGATGGACAGTATTGTCCACCTTC
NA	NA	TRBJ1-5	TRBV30	CAWSVSGVRPGQPQHF	TGTGCCTGGAGTGTATCTGGGGTCAGGCCGGGTCAGCCCCAGCATTTT
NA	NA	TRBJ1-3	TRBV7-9	CASSLGGLGNTIYF	TGTGCCAGCAGTCTCGGGGGACTTGGAAACACCATATATTTT
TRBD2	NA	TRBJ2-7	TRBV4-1	CASSQGTRIPEQYF	TGCGCCAGCAGCCAAGGGACTAGGATCCCCGAGCAGTACTTC
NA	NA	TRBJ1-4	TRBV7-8	CASSLARTATNEKLFF	TGTGCCAGCAGCTTAGCCCGGACAGCAACTAATGAAAAACTGTTTTTT
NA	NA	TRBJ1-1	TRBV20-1	CSALGDTEAFF	TGCAGTGCCCTGGGGGACACTGAAGCTTTCTTT
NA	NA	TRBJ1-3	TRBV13	CASSLLQGYSGNTIYF	TGTGCCAGCAGCTTACTACAGGGTTATTCTGGAAACACCATATATTTT
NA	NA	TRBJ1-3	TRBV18	CASSPRGNGGDTIYF	TGTGCCAGCTCACCTCGGGGTAACGGCGGGGACACCATATATTTT
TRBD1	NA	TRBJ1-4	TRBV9	CASSDRPGQGYEKLFF	TGTGCCAGCAGCGATAGGCCGGGACAGGGATATGAAAAACTGTTTTTT
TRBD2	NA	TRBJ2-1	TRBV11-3	CASSLDGRALNEQFF	TGTGCCAGCAGCTTAGACGGGAGGGCCCTGAATGAGCAGTTCTTC
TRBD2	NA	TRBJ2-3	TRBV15	CATSRGSSGGEDTQYF	TGTGCCACCAGCAGAGGTTCTAGCGGGGGTGAAGATACGCAGTATTTT
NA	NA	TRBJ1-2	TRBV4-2	CASSDGAGNYGYTF	TGTGCCAGCAGCGACGGCGCCGGTAACTATGGCTACACCTTC
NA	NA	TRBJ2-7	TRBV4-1	CASSHGQYPTYEQYF	TGCGCCAGCAGCCACGGACAGTACCCGACCTACGAGCAGTACTTC
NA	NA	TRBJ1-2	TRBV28	CASSTWGGYTF	TGTGCCAGCAGTACCTGGGGGGGCTACACCTTC
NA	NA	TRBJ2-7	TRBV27	CASSAGPEQYF	TGTGCCAGCAGTGCGGGGCCCGAGCAGTACTTC
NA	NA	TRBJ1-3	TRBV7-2	CASSPLSGNTIYF	TGTGCCAGCAGCCCACTCTCTGGAAACACCATATATTTT
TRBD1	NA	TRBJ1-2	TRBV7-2	CASSFDRDSGYTF	TGTGCCAGCAGCTTCGACAGGGACTCTGGCTACACCTTC
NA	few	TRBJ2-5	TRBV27	CASREGTLEETQYF	TGTGCCAGCAGAGAAGGGACACTGGAAGAGACCCAGTACTTC
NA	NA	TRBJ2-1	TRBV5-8	CASSLLDEYNEQFF	TGTGCCAGCAGCTTGTTGGACGAGTACAATGAGCAGTTCTTC
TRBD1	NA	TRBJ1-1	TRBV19	CASSQGAGITEAFF	TGTGCCAGTAGCCAGGGGGCAGGAATCACTGAAGCTTTCTTT
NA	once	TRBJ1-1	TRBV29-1	CSVVDTEAFF	TGCAGCGTTGTAGACACTGAAGCTTTCTTT
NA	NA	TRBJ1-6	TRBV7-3	CASSPSGTGPLHF	TGTGCCAGCAGCCCAAGTGGCACCGGACCCCTCCACTTT
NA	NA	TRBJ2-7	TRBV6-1	CATTYGTLSEQYF	TGTGCCACCACCTACGGGACGCTCTCCGAGCAGTACTTC
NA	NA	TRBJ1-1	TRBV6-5	CASSYGSGLVNTEAFF	TGTGCCAGCAGTTACGGGTCAGGGCTAGTGAACACTGAAGCTTTCTTT
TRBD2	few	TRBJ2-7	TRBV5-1	CASSTDSGGPYEQYF	TGCGCCAGCAGCACCGATAGCGGGGGGCCGTACGAGCAGTACTTC
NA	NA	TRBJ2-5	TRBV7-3	CASSLAHQETQYF	TGTGCCAGCAGCTTAGCACATCAAGAGACCCAGTACTTC
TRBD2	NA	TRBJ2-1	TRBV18	CASSVAGGDNEQFF	TGTGCCAGCTCGGTCGCGGGGGGTGACAATGAGCAGTTCTTC